The clone carrying this TCR beta chain showed up many times. The source of the sample is a study of regulatory T cells in long-lasting Graves disease. Time point given: newly diagnosed GD, antithyroid drugs for less than 3 months. The TCR library was made from RNA that had been extracted from PBMCs in TRIzol. Construction of the TCR beta libraries employed iRepertoire HTBI primers in conjunction with Arm-PCR of CDR3 regions. TCRdb passed the multiplex PCR reads through MiXCR, listing each CDR3 protein once. There are a few hundred thousand distinct CDR3 sequences in the sample; 15% to 20% occur only once, and about 15% lies in the top ten. V was cut by 6 bases and J by 0 bases, with 13 bases left in between. The germline V gene encodes CDR1 MNHEY and CDR2 SVGEGT. The CDR3 has 15 residues. These data also formed part of another study, on T cells in Graves' hyperthyroidism and ophthalmopathy.

The starting material was peripheral blood mononuclear cells (PBMCs), obtained at new diagnosis, from a patient treated with antithyroid drugs. The gene calls are TRBV6-2 or TRBV6-3 and TRBJ2-3, with D possibly matching TRBD2 (6 bases). The clonotype comes from a woman aged 25 to 39 with Graves disease. As DNA, the CDR3 is TGTGCCAGCAGCAGACTAGTTTTGAGCACAGATACGCAGTATTTT. Protein sequence: CASSRLVLSTDTQYF.